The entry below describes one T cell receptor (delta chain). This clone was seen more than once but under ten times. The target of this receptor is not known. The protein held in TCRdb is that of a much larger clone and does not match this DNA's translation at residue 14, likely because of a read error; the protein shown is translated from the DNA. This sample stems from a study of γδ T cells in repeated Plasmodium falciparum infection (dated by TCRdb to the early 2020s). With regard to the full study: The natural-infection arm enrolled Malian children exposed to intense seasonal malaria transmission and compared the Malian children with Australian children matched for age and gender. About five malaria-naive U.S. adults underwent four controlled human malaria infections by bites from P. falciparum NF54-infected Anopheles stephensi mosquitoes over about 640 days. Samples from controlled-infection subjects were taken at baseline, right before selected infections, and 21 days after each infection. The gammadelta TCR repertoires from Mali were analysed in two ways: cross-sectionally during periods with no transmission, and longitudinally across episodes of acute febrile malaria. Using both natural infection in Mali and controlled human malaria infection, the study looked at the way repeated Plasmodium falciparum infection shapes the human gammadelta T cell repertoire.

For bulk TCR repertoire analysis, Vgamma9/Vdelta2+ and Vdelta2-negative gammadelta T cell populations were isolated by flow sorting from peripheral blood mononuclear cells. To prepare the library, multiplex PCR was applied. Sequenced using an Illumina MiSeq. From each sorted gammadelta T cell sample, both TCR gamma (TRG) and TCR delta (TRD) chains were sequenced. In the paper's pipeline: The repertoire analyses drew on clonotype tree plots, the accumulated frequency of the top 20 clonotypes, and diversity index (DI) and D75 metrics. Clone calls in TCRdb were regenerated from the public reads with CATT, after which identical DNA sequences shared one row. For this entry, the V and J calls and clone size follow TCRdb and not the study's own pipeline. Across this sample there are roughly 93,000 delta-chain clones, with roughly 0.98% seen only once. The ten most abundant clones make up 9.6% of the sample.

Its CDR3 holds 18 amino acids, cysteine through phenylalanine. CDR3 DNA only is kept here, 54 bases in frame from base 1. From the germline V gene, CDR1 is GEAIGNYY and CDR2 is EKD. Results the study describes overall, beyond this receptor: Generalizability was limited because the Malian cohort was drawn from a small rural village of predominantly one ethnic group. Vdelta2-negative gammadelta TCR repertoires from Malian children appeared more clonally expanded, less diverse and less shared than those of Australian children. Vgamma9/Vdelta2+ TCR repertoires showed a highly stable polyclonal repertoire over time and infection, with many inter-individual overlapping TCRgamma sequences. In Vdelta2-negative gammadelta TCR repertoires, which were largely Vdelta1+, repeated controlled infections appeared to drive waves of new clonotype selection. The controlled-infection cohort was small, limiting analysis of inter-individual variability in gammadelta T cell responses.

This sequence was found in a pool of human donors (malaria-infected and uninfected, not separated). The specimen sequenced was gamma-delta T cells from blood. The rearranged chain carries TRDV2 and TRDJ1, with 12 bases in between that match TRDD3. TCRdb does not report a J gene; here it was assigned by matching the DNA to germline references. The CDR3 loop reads CACDPLTGGYSDTYKLIF. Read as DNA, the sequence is TGTGCCTGTGACCCTTTGACTGGGGGATACTCTGACACCTATAAACTCATCTTT.